Listed below are T cell receptor beta chains from one sample, sequenced in a study of cytomegalovirus exposure and HLA in healthy donors. Repertoires were generated with immunoSEQ multiplex PCR, while TCRdb's copy carries only in-frame clones and drops some. The listing contains approximately 150,000 clones. Sequencing was done on a sample of PBMCs. The receptors derive from a woman in her late teens or twenties in good health and CMV-seronegative. The CDR3 runs from the conserved cysteine through the conserved F or W. A D gene is named only where the DNA matches it firmly.

d_gene: -
v_gene: TRBV6-1
j_gene: TRBJ1-6
CDR3nt: TGTGCCAGCAGACCGACTTTGGTTAATTCACCCCTCCACTTT
CDR3aa: CASRPTLVNSPLHF

d_gene: TRBD2
v_gene: TRBV18
j_gene: TRBJ2-1
CDR3nt: TGTGCCAGCTCACCTTCCACGACTAGCTGGCCGGGAAATGAGCAGTTCTTC
CDR3aa: CASSPSTTSWPGNEQFF

d_gene: TRBD2
v_gene: TRBV9
j_gene: TRBJ2-1
CDR3nt: TGTGCCAGCAGCGTACTCGAGCTAGCGGACAATGAGCAGTTCTTC
CDR3aa: CASSVLELADNEQFF

d_gene: TRBD2
v_gene: TRBV19
j_gene: TRBJ2-5
CDR3nt: TGTGCCAGTAGTACGGGACTAGCGGGAGGGCCCGCAGAGACCCAGTACTTC
CDR3aa: CASSTGLAGGPAETQYF

d_gene: -
v_gene: TRBV10-3
j_gene: TRBJ1-3
CDR3nt: TGTGCCATCAGTGTGGGGCTAACTGGAAACACCATATATTTT
CDR3aa: CAISVGLTGNTIYF

d_gene: TRBD2
v_gene: TRBV7-2
j_gene: TRBJ2-1
CDR3nt: TGTGCCAGCAGCCTGGTAGCGGGAGGGGACTACAATGAGCAGTTCTTC
CDR3aa: CASSLVAGGDYNEQFF

d_gene: -
v_gene: TRBV6-1
j_gene: TRBJ2-4
CDR3nt: TGTGCCACCAAAGGAGGCCCCAAAAACATTCAGTACTTC
CDR3aa: CATKGGPKNIQYF

d_gene: TRBD1
v_gene: TRBV5-6
j_gene: TRBJ1-2
CDR3nt: TGTGCCAGCAGCGGCAAACTACAGGGGATCTATGGCTACACCTTC
CDR3aa: CASSGKLQGIYGYTF

d_gene: -
v_gene: TRBV5-4
j_gene: TRBJ2-7
CDR3nt: TGTGCCAGCAGCCCCCCCCCGGAGAGGAGTCCCTACGAGCAGTACTTC
CDR3aa: CASSPPPERSPYEQYF

d_gene: TRBD1
v_gene: TRBV19
j_gene: TRBJ2-3
CDR3nt: TGTGCCAGTAGCCTGGGACAGGGGCCCACAGATACGCAGTATTTT
CDR3aa: CASSLGQGPTDTQYF

d_gene: -
v_gene: TRBV5-5
j_gene: TRBJ1-5
CDR3nt: TGTGCCAGCAGCTTGCTCCAGGGATACAATCAGCCCCAGCATTTT
CDR3aa: CASSLLQGYNQPQHF

d_gene: TRBD1
v_gene: TRBV4-2
j_gene: TRBJ2-1
CDR3nt: TGTGCCAGCAGCGTAGGACAGGGCTCCTACAATGAGCAGTTCTTC
CDR3aa: CASSVGQGSYNEQFF

d_gene: -
v_gene: TRBV7-2
j_gene: TRBJ2-1
CDR3nt: TGTGCCAGCAGCAGGACTGGAATCCTGTACAATGAGCAGTTCTTC
CDR3aa: CASSRTGILYNEQFF

d_gene: TRBD1
v_gene: TRBV6-4
j_gene: TRBJ1-5
CDR3nt: TGTGCCAGCAGTGAACAGGGGGCAGGACAGCCCCAGCATTTT
CDR3aa: CASSEQGAGQPQHF

d_gene: TRBD1
v_gene: TRBV18
j_gene: TRBJ1-1
CDR3nt: TGTGCCAGCTCACCAAATACAGGACAGGGGCTGAACACTGAAGCTTTCTTT
CDR3aa: CASSPNTGQGLNTEAFF

d_gene: TRBD1
v_gene: TRBV18
j_gene: TRBJ1-5
CDR3nt: TGTGCCAGCTCAGCGACAGGGCTGAATCAGCCCCAGCATTTT
CDR3aa: CASSATGLNQPQHF

d_gene: TRBD2
v_gene: TRBV7-2
j_gene: TRBJ2-1
CDR3nt: TGTGCCAGCAGCTCGTGGGAGGGACGTGAGCAGTTCTTC
CDR3aa: CASSSWEGREQFF

d_gene: TRBD2
v_gene: TRBV11-3
j_gene: TRBJ2-3
CDR3nt: TGTGCCAGCAGCCCTAGGGGGACTAGCGGGAGGGCCGGTCCAGATACGCAGTATTTT
CDR3aa: CASSPRGTSGRAGPDTQYF

d_gene: -
v_gene: TRBV4-1
j_gene: TRBJ2-2
CDR3nt: TGCGCCAGCAGCCTAGCGGCCGGGGAGCTGTTTTTT
CDR3aa: CASSLAAGELFF

d_gene: -
v_gene: TRBV27
j_gene: TRBJ1-3
CDR3nt: TGTGCCAGCAGTTTAGGTGCAGGCACGGAGGACACCATATATTTT
CDR3aa: CASSLGAGTEDTIYF

d_gene: TRBD2
v_gene: TRBV7-2
j_gene: TRBJ2-7
CDR3nt: TGTGCCAGCAGCTTCCTAGGACTAGCGGGATTTTACGAGCAGTACTTC
CDR3aa: CASSFLGLAGFYEQYF

d_gene: TRBD2
v_gene: TRBV2
j_gene: TRBJ2-3
CDR3nt: TGTGCCAGCAGGGGGACTAGCTCCGGAACGGGTACGCAGTATTTT
CDR3aa: CASRGTSSGTGTQYF

d_gene: -
v_gene: TRBV5-6
j_gene: TRBJ2-1
CDR3nt: TGTGCCAGCAGCTTGGGGCTAGGGACTGCCTACAATGAGCAGTTCTTC
CDR3aa: CASSLGLGTAYNEQFF

d_gene: TRBD1
v_gene: TRBV4-3
j_gene: TRBJ1-1
CDR3nt: TGCGCCAGCAGCCAAGAACCAGGGGGGCGTAATGAAGCTTTCTTT
CDR3aa: CASSQEPGGRNEAFF

d_gene: -
v_gene: TRBV6-5
j_gene: TRBJ2-7
CDR3nt: TGTGCCAGCAGTACAGGAGCTAAAACCCCCTACGAGCAGTACTTC
CDR3aa: CASSTGAKTPYEQYF

d_gene: TRBD2
v_gene: TRBV6-6
j_gene: TRBJ2-4
CDR3nt: TGTGCCAGCATCAATAGCGGGAGAGGGGAAAACATTCAGTACTTC
CDR3aa: CASINSGRGENIQYF

d_gene: -
v_gene: TRBV2
j_gene: TRBJ1-3
CDR3nt: TGTGCCAGCCTCGACTTCGGAAACACCATATATTTT
CDR3aa: CASLDFGNTIYF

d_gene: TRBD1
v_gene: TRBV6-5
j_gene: TRBJ2-3
CDR3nt: TGTGCCAGCGCCCTAGGACAGGGCAAAGATACGCAGTATTTT
CDR3aa: CASALGQGKDTQYF

d_gene: -
v_gene: TRBV5-6
j_gene: TRBJ1-5
CDR3nt: TGTGCCAGCAGCTTGGTCGGGGTCAGTCAGCCCCAGCATTTT
CDR3aa: CASSLVGVSQPQHF

d_gene: TRBD2
v_gene: TRBV7-3
j_gene: TRBJ2-3
CDR3nt: TGTGCCAGCAGCTTAGGACTAGCGGGAGGGCAGGAAGATACGCAGTATTTT
CDR3aa: CASSLGLAGGQEDTQYF